The clone carrying this TCR beta chain was picked up many times. Its antigen is not identified. Germline V CDR1 and CDR2: SEHNR, FQNEAQ (reference sequence). This CDR3 spans 13 amino acids. V was pared by 1 base and J by 5 bases, with 6 bases between. The data are from a study of T cell repertoires in cytomegalovirus infection. Study-level information: CMV infection together with matching HLA type was indicated by public TCR beta signatures. Broader study findings: Accumulated public TCR beta family frequency recognized individuals carrying CMV together with the relevant HLA.

TCRdb re-called the reads with MiXCR, one entry per CDR3 protein. The table shows about 230,000 distinct CDR3 sequences, with 6.5% occurring only once. The sequenced material came from PBMCs. The clonotype originates from a human donor in good health (CMV status not recorded). Some clones in this sample may be carry-over from other donors' samples. The rearrangement links TRBV7-9 to TRBJ2-1; D is uncertain. In DNA, the CDR3 is TGTGCCAGCAGCTTAGGGAGCCACAATGAGCAGTTCTTC. It encodes CASSLGSHNEQFF.